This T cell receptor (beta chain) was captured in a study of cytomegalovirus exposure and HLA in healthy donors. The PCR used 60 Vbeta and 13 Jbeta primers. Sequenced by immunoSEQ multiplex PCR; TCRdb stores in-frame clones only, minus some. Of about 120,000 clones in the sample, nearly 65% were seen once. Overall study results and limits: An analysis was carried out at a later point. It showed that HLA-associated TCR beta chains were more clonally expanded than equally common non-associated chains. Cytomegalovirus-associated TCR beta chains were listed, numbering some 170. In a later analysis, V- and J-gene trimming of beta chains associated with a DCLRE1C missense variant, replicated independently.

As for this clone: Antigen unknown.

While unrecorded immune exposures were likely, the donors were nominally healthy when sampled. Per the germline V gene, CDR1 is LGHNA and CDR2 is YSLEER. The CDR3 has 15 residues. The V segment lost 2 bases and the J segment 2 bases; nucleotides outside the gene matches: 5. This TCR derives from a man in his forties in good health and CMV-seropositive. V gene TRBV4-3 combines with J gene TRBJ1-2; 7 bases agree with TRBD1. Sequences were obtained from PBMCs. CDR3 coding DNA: TGCGCCAGCAGCCAATCCGGGACAGAAAACTATGGCTACACCTTC. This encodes CASSQSGTENYGYTF.